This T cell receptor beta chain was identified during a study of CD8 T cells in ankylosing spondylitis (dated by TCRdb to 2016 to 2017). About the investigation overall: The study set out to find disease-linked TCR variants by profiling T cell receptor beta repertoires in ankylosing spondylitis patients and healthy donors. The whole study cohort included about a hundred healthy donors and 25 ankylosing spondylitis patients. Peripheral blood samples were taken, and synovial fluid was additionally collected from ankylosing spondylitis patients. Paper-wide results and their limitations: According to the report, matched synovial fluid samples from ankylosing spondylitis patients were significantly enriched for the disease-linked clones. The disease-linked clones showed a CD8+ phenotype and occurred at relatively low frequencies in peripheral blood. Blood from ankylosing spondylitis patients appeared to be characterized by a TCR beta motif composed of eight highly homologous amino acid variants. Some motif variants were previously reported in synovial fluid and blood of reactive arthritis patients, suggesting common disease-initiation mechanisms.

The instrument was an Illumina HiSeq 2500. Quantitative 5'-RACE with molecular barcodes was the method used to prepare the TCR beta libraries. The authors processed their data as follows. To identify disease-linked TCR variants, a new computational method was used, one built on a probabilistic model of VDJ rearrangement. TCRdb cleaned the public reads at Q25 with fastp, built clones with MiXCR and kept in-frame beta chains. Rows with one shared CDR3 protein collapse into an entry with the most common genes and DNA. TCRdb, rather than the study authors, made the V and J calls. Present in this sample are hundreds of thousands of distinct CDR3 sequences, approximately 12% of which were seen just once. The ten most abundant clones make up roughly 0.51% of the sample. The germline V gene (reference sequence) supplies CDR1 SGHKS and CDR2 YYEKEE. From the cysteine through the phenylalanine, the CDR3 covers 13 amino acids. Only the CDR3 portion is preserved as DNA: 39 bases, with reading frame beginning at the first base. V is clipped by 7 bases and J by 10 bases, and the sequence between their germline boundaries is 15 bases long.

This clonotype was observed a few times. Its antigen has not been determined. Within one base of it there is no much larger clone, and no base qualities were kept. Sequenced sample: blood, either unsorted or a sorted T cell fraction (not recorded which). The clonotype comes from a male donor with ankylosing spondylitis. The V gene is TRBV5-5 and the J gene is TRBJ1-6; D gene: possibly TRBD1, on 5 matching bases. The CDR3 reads CASEPRAGSPLHF. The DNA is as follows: TGTGCCAGCGAGCCCAGGGCCGGGTCACCCCTCCACTTT. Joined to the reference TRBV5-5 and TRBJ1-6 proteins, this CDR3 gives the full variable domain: DAGVTQSPTHLIKTRGQQVTLRCSPISGHKSVSWYQQVLGQGPQFIFQYYEKEERGRGNFPDRFSARQFPNYSSELNVNALLLGDSALYLCASEPRAGSPLHFGNGTRLTVT.